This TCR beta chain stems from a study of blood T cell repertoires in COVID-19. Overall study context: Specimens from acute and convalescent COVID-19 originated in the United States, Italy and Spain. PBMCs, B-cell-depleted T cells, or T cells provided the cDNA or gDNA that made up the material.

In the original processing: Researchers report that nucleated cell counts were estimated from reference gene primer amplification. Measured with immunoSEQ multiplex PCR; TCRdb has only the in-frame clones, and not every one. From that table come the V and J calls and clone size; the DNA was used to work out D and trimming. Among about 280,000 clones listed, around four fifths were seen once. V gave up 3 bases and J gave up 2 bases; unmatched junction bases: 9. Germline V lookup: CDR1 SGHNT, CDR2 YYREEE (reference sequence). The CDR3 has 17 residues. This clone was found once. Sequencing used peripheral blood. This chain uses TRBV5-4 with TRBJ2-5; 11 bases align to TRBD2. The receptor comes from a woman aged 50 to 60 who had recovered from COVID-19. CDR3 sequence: CASSSQTSGVIQETQYF. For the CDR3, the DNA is TGTGCCAGCAGCTCCCAGACTAGCGGGGTCATTCAAGAGACCCAGTACTTC.